The rows below give T cell receptor beta chains drawn from one sample of a study of graft-versus-host responses after intestinal transplantation. Here immunoSEQ multiplex PCR was the method, and the copy in TCRdb shows in-frame clones only, minus some. The sample carries fewer than 95,000 clones, around 93% recorded once. The antigens for these receptors are not known. The sample consisted of unstimulated CD8+ T cells sorted from spleen or lymph node cells, taken before intestinal transplant. The receptors were gathered from a human donor who received an intestinal transplant. Both conserved end residues are trimmed from each CDR3. Size values are once, few and many counts, or a class for expanded clones, and some rows have none.

clone_size	j_call	v_call	cdr3_aa
-	TRBJ1-6	TRBV4-2	ASSQVLDTDNSPLH
-	TRBJ1-1	TRBV4-1	ASSQHTGTGNTEAF
-	TRBJ1-1	TRBV5-8	ASSTGTANTEAF
-	TRBJ2-3	TRBV4-3	ASSQEIIRGQGTDTQY
-	TRBJ2-7	TRBV10-3	AISSTQEPYEQY
once	TRBJ2-2	TRBV6-1	ASSDGTSSTGELF
-	TRBJ2-7	TRBV4-1	ASSQASTGGLSYEQY
-	TRBJ2-7	TRBV6-5	ASSSTYYEQY
-	TRBJ2-1	TRBV4-3	ASSQERSGGLRNEQF
-	TRBJ2-7	TRBV30	ACQGDIYEQY
once	TRBJ2-5	TRBV10-2	ASSSGETQY
-	TRBJ2-5	TRBV13	ASSLGGSQGSGETQY
-	TRBJ1-1	TRBV5-6	ASSLVGTANTEAF
-	TRBJ2-3	TRBV27	ASSSIADTQY
-	TRBJ1-1	TRBV7-9	ASSFSETVDTEAF
-	TRBJ2-7	TRBV2	ASSEGTGSTYEQY
-	TRBJ2-1	TRBV19	ASSLGGSSYNEQF
once	TRBJ2-2	TRBV14	ASSQDKGQGISGELF
-	TRBJ2-2	TRBV27	ASRQTGPTGELF
once	TRBJ1-5	TRBV10-3	AISETGTPDQPQH
-	TRBJ1-1	TRBV6-6	ASSYAVNTEAF
-	TRBJ2-7	TRBV7-2	ASSALGDSAYEQY
-	TRBJ2-7	TRBV7-2	ASSPSGGADEQY
-	TRBJ2-3	TRBV6-1	ASSVGLASDTQY
-	TRBJ2-7	TRBV25-1	ASRTGGGTYEQY
-	TRBJ2-3	TRBV7-2	ASNKPLGTSGSTGDTQY
once	TRBJ2-1	TRBV19	ASSIDRAYNEQF
-	TRBJ2-7	TRBV2	ASSDGDRE
-	TRBJ1-1	TRBV7-8	ASRGRVTEAF
-	TRBJ1-1	TRBV5-5	ASSRWDSEAF
few	TRBJ1-6	TRBV6-1	ASSERDRYNSPLH
-	TRBJ2-5	TRBV18	ASSSTSGEEQY
-	TRBJ1-1	TRBV6-5	ASSYGWQENTEAF
-	TRBJ2-2	TRBV27	ASTSVDTAGELF
-	TRBJ2-7	TRBV2	ASSGAGGSSYEQY
-	TRBJ2-7	TRBV7-8	ASSPISPRVGYEQY
-	TRBJ1-1	TRBV19	ASIGQPNTEAF
-	TRBJ2-7	TRBV2	ASSDPLRVAGGNYEQY
-	TRBJ2-7	TRBV25-1	ASSMGTVVEQY
-	TRBJ2-3	TRBV5-6	ASRQGTGTDTQY
-	TRBJ2-7	TRBV7-9	ASSQVTVGTSGSYEQY
-	TRBJ1-5	TRBV19	ASSQGNSNQPQH
once	TRBJ2-2	TRBV10-3	AISQSHPDSNTGELF
-	TRBJ2-1	TRBV7-9	ASSWDRDNEQF
once	TRBJ2-7	TRBV6-5	ASSYSTGAPIDEQY
few	TRBJ2-5	TRBV5-4	ASSLGSQETQY
-	-	TRBV5-4	ASSLGAGTTAYEQY
once	TRBJ2-7	TRBV4-1	ASSHKYAGSSSYEQY
-	TRBJ2-7	TRBV27	ASSSLAGTYEQY
-	TRBJ2-3	TRBV4-3	ASSPGSTDTQY
-	TRBJ2-2	TRBV4-1	ASSQDLSLASTGELF
-	TRBJ2-1	TRBV7-9	ASSPSGSSYNEQF
once	TRBJ2-7	TRBV7-2	ASSFDGNEQY
-	TRBJ2-7	TRBV9	ASSVARGQGSEQY
-	TRBJ2-7	TRBV6-4	ASSEQGGYEQY